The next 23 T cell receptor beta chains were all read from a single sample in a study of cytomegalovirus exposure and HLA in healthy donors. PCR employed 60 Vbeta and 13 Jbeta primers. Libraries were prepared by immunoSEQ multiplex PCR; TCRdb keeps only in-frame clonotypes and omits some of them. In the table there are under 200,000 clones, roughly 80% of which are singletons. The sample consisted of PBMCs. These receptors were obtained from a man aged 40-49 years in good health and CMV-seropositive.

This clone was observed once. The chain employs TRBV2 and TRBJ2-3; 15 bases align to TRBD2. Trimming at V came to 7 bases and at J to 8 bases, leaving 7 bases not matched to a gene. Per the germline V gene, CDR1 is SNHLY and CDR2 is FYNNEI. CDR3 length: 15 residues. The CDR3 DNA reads TGTGCCAGCACAGACGGACTAGCGGGAGGGGGTACGCAGTATTTT. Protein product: CASTDGLAGGGTQYF.

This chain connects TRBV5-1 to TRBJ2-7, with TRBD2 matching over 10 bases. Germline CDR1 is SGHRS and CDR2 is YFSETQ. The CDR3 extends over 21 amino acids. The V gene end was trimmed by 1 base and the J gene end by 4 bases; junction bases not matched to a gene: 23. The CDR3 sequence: CASSLNSLAGEVPLALYEQYF. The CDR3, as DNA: TGCGCCAGCAGCTTGAATTCCCTAGCGGGAGAGGTCCCCTTGGCATTATACGAGCAGTACTTC.

CDR3 in DNA: TGTGCCAGCAGCCAACAACAGGGGGTACAGCATCAGCCCCAGCATTTT. It is translated as CASSQQQGVQHQPQHF. The chain couples TRBV28 to TRBJ1-5; 8 bases line up with TRBD1. Per germline, CDR1 MDHEN and CDR2 SYDVKM. This CDR3 contains 16 residues. V was clipped by 6 bases and J by 5 bases; unmatched bases: 12.

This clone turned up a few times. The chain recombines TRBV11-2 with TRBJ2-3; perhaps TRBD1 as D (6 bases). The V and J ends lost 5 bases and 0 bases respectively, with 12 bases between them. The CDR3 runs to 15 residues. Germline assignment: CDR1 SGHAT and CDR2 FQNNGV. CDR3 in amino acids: CASSTNQGSTDTQYF. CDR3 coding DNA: TGTGCCAGCAGCACCAACCAGGGGAGCACAGATACGCAGTATTTT.

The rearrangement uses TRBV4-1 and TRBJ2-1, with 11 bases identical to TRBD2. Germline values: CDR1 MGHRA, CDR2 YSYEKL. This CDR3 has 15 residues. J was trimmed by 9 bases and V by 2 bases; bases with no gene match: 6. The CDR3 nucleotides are TGCGCCAGCAGCCAAATACTAGCGGGGGTGGTTGAGCAGTTCTTC. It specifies CASSQILAGVVEQFF.

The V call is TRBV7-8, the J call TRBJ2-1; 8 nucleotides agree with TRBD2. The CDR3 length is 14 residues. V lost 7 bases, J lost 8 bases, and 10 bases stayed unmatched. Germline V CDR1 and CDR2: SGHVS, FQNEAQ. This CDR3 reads CASKTSVIVDEQFF. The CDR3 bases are TGTGCCAGCAAGACTAGCGTTATAGTGGATGAGCAGTTCTTC.

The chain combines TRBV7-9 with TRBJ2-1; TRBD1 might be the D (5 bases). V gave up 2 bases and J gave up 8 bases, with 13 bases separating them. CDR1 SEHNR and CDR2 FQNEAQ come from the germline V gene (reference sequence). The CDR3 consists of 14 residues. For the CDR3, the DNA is TGTGCCAGCAGCTTACTAGGGGCTGGGGATGAGCAGTTCTTC. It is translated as CASSLLGAGDEQFF.

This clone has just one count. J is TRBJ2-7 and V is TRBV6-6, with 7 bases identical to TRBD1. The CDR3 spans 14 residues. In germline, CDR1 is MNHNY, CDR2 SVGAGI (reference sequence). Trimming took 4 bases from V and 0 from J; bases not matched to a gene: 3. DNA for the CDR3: TGTGCCAGCAGTTTCCGACAGGGCTCCTACGAGCAGTACTTC. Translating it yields CASSFRQGSYEQYF.

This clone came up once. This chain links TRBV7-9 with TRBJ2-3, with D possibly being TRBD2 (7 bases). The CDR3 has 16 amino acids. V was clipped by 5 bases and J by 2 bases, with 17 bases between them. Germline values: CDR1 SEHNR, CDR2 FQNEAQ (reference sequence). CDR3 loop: CASSSQGGGNTDTQYF. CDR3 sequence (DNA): TGTGCCAGCAGCAGCCAGGGCGGGGGCAACACAGATACGCAGTATTTT.

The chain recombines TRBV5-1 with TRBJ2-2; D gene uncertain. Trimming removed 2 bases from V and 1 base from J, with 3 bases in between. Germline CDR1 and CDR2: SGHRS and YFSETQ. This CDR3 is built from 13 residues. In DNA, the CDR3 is TGCGCCAGCAGCTTACAGAACACCGGGGAGCTGTTTTTT. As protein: CASSLQNTGELFF.

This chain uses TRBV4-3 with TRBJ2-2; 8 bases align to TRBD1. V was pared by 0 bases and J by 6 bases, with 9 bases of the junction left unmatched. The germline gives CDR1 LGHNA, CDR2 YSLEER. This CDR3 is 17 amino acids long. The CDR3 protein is CASSQDPRQGASGELFF. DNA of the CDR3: TGCGCCAGCAGCCAAGATCCGCGGCAGGGGGCCTCCGGGGAGCTGTTTTTT.

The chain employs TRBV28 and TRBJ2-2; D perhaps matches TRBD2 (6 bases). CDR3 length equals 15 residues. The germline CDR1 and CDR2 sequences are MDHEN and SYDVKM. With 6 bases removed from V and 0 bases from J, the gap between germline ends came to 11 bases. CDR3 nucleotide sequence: TGTGCCAGCAGCCCTAGCGCTTCGAACACCGGGGAGCTGTTTTTT. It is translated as CASSPSASNTGELFF. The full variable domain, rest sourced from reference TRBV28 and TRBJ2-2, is DVKVTQSSRYLVKRTGEKVFLECVQDMDHENMFWYRQDPGLGLRLIYFSYDVKMKEKGDIPEGYSVSREKKERFSLILESASTNQTSMYLCASSPSASNTGELFFGEGSRLTVL.

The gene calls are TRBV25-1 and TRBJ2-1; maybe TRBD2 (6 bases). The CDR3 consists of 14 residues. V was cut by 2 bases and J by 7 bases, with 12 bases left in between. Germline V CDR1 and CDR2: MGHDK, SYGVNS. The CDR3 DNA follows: TGTGCCAGCAGTGAACCCGGGACTGCGAATGAGCAGTTCTTC. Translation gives CASSEPGTANEQFF.

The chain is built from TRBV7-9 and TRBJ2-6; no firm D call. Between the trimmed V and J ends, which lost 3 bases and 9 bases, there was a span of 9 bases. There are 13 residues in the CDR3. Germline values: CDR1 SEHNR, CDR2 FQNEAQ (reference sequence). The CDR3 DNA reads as TGTGCCAGCAGCTTTGGTGAGGTCAACGTCCTGACTTTC. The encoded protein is CASSFGEVNVLTF.

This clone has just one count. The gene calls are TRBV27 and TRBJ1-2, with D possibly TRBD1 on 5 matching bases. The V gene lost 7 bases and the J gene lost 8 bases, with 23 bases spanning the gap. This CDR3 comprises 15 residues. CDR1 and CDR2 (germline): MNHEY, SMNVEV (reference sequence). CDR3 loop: CASNAVGQGLTGYTF. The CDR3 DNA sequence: TGTGCCAGCAATGCTGTGGGGCAGGGCCTTACGGGCTACACCTTC.

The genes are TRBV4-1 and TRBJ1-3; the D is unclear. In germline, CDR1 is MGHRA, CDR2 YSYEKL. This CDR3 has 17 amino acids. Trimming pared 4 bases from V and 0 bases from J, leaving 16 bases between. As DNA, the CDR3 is TGCGCCAGCAGCCGGGCCGGACTAGTCCTCTCTGGAAACACCATATATTTT. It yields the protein CASSRAGLVLSGNTIYF.

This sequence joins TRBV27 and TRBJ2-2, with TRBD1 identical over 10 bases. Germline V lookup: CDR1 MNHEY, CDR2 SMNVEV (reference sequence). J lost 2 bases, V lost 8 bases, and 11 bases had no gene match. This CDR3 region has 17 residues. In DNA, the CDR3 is TGTGCCAGCGCCCCAGACAGGGGGCGGGTAAACACCGGGGAGCTGTTTTTT. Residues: CASAPDRGRVNTGELFF.

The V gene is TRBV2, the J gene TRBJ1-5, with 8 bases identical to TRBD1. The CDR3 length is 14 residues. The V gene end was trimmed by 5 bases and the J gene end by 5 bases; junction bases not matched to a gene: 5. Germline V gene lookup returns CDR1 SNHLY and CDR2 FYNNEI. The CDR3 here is CASSSGQGYQPQHF. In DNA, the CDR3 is TGTGCCAGCAGTTCTGGACAGGGCTATCAGCCCCAGCATTTT.

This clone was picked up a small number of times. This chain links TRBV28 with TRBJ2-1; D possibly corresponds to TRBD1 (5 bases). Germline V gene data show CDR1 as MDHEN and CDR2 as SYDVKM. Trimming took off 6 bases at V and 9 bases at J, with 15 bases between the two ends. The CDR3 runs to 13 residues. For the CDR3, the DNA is TGTGCCAGCAGGGGGATTTGGGGCGGTGAGCAGTTCTTC. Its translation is CASRGIWGGEQFF.

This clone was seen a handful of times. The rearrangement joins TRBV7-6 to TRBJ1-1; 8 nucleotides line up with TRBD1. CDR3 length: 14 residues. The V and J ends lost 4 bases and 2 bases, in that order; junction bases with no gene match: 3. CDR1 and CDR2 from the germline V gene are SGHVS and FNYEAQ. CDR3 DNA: TGTGCCAGCAGCTCCGGGACAGGCAACACTGAAGCTTTCTTT. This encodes CASSSGTGNTEAFF.

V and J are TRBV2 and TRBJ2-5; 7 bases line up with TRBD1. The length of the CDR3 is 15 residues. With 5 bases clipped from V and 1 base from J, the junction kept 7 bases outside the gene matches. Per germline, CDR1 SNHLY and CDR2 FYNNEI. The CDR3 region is CASSLGGQPQETQYF. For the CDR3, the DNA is TGTGCCAGCAGTCTAGGGGGACAGCCCCAAGAGACCCAGTACTTC. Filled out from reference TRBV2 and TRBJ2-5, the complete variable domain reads EPEVTQTPSHQVTQMGQEVILRCVPISNHLYFYWYRQILGQKVEFLVSFYNNEISEKSEIFDDQFSVERPDGSNFTLKIRSTKLEDSAMYFCASSLGGQPQETQYFGPGTRLLVL.

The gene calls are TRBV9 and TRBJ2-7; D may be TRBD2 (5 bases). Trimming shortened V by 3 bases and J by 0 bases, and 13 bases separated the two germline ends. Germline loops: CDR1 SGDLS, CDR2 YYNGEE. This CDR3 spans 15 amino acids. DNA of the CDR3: TGTGCCAGCAGCGCCGGAACGCTAGCCTCCTACGAGCAGTACTTC. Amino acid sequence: CASSAGTLASYEQYF.

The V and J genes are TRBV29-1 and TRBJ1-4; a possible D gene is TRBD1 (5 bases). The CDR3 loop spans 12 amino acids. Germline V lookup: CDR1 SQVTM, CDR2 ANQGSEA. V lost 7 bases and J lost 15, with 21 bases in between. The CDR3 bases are TGCAGCGGGGGAACCTCCGGGGACTCCGTGTTTTTT. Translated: CSGGTSGDSVFF. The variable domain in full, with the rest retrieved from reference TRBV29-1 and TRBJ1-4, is SAVISQKPSRDICQRGTSLTIQCQVDSQVTMMFWYRQQPGQSLTLIATANQGSEATYESGFVIDKFPISRPNLTFSTLTVSNMSPEDSSIYLCSGGTSGDSVFFGSGTQLSVL.